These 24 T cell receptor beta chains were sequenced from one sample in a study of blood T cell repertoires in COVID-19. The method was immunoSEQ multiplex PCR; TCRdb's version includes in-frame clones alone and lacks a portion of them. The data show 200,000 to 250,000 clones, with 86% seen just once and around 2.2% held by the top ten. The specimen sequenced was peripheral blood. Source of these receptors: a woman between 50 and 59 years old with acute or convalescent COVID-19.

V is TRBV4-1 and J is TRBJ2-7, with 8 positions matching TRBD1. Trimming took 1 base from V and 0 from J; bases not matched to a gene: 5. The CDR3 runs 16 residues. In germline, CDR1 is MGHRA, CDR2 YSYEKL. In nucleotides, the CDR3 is TGCGCCAGCAGCCAAGCGGGACAGGCGAACTCCTACGAGCAGTACTTC. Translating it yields CASSQAGQANSYEQYF.

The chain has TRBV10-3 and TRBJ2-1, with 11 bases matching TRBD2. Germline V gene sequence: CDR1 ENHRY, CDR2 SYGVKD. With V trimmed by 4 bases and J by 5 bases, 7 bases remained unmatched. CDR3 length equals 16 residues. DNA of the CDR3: TGTGCCATCAGTGCACTAGCGGGAGAGGGCAACAATGAGCAGTTCTTC. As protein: CAISALAGEGNNEQFF.

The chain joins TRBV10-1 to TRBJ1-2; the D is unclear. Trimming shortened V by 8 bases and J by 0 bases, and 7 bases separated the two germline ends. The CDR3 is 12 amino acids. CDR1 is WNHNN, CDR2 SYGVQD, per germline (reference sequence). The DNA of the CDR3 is TGCGCCAGCCCTATTGCTAACTATGGCTACACCTTC. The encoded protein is CASPIANYGYTF.

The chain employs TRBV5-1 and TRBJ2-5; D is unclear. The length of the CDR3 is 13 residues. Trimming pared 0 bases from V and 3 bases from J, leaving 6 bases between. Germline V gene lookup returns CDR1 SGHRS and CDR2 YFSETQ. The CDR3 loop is CASSLGVEETQYF. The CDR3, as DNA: TGCGCCAGCAGCTTGGGAGTGGAAGAGACCCAGTACTTC.

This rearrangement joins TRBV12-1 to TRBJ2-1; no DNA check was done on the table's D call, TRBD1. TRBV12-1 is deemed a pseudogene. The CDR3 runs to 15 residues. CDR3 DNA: TGTGCCAGCAGCCCGGGGACAGGGCAGGGGAATGAGCAGTTCTTC. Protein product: CASSPGTGQGNEQFF.

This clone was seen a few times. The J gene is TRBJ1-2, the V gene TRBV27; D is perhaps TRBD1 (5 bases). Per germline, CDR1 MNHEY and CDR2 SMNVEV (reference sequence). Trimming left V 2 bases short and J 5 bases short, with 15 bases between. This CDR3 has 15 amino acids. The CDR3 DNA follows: TGTGCCAGCAGTTTAACCCAGGGCGGACTATATGGCTACACCTTC. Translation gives CASSLTQGGLYGYTF.

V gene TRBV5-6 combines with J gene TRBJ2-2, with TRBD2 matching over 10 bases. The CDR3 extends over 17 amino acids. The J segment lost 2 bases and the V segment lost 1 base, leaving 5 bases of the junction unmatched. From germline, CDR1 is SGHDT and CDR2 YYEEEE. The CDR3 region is CASSLIGLAANTGELFF. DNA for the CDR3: TGTGCCAGCAGCTTGATCGGACTAGCGGCTAACACCGGGGAGCTGTTTTTT.

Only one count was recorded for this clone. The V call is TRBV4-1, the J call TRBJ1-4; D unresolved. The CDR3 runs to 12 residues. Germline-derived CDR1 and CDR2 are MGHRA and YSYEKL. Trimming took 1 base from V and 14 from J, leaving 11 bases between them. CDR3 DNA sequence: TGCGCCAGCAGCCAAGCCCTATCTGGTCTGTTTTTT. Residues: CASSQALSGLFF.

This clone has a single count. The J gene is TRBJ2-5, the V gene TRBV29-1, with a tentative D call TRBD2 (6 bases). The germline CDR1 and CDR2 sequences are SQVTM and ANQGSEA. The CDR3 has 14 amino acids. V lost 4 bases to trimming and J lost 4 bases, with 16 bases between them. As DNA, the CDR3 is TGCAGCGTTGGCCTGACTAGTTCTTCAGAGACCCAGTACTTC. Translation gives CSVGLTSSSETQYF.

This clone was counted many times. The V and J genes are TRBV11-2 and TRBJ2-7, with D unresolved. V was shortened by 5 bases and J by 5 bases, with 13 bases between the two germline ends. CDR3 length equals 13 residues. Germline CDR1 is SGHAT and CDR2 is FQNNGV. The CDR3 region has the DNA TGTGCCAGCAGCCCCCTAGACGGCGACGAGCAGTACTTC. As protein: CASSPLDGDEQYF.

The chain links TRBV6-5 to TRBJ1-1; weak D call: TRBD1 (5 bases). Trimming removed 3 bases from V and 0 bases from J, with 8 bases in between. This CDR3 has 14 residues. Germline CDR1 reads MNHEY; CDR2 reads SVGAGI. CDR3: CASSYRQMNTEAFF. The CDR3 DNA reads TGTGCCAGCAGTTATAGACAGATGAACACTGAAGCTTTCTTT.

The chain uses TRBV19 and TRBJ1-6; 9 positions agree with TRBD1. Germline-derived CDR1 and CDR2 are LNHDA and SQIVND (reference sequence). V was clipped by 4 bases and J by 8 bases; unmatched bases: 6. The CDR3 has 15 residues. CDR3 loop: CASSSFRTGDSPLHF. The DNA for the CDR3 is TGTGCCAGTAGTAGTTTTCGGACAGGGGATTCACCCCTCCACTTT.

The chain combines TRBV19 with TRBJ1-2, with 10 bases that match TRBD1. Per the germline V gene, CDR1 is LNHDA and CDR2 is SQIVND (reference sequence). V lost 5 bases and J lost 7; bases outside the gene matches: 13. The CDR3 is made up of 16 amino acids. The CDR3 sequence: CASSLSRDRGFGGYTF. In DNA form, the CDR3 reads TGTGCCAGTAGTTTATCCCGGGACAGGGGATTTGGTGGCTACACCTTC.

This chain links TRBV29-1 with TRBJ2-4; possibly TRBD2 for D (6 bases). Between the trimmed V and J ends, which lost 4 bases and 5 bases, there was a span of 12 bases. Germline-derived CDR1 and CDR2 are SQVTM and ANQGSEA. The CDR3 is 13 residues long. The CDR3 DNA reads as TGCAGCGTTGCGGGACTCCTCGAAAACATTCAGTACTTC. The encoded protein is CSVAGLLENIQYF.

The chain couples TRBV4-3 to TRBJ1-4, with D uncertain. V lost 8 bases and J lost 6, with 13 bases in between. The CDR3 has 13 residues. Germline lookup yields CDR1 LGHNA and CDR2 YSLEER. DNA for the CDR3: TGCGCCAGCGGACTCGTTGGTGATGAAAAACTGTTTTTT. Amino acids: CASGLVGDEKLFF.

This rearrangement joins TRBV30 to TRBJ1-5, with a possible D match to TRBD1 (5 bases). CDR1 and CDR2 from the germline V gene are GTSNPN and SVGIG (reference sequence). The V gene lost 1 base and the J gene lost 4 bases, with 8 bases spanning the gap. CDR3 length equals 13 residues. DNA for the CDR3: TGTGCCTGGAGTGAACAGGTTAATCAGCCCCAGCATTTT. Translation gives CAWSEQVNQPQHF.

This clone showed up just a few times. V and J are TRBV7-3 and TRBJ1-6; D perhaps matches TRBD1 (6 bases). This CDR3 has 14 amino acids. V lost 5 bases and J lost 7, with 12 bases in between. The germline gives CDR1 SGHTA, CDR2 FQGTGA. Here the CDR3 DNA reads TGTGCCAGCAGCCCAGGGGACACAAATTCACCCCTCCACTTT. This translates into CASSPGDTNSPLHF.

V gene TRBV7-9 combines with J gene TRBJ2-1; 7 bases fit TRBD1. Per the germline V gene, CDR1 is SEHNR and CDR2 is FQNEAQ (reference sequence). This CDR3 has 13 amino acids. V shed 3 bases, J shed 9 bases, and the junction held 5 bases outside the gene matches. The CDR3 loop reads CASSLLQGLEQFF. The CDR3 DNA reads TGTGCCAGCAGCTTGCTACAGGGGCTTGAGCAGTTCTTC.

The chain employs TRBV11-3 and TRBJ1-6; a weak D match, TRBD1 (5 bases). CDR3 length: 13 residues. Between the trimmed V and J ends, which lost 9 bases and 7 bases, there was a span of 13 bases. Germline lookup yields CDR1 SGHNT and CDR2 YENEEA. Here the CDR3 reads CASRGKWNSPLHF. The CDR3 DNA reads TGTGCCAGTCGGGGGAAGTGGAATTCACCCCTCCACTTT.

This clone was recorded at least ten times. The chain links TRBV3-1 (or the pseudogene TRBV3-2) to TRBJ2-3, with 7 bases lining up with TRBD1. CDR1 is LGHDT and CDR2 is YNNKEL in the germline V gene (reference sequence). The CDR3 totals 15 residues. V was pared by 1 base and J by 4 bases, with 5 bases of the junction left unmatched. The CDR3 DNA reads TGTGCCAGCAGCCAAGGACAGGGCGGCGCAGATACGCAGTATTTT. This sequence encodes CASSQGQGGADTQYF.

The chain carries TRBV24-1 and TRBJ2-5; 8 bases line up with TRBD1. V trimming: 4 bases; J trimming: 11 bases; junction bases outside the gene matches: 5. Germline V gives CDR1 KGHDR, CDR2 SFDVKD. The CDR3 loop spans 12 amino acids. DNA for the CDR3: TGTGCCACCAGTGACCGGACAGGGAATCAGTACTTC. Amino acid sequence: CATSDRTGNQYF.

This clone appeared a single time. CDR3 protein: CASSLARTGVGYTF. For the CDR3, the DNA is TGTGCCAGCAGCTTGGCCCGGACAGGTGTTGGCTACACCTTC. The rearrangement joins TRBV5-6 to TRBJ1-2, with 7 bases fitting TRBD1. CDR3 size: 14 residues. The ends lost 0 bases at V and 7 bases at J; junction bases unmatched: 6. Germline V gene sequence: CDR1 SGHDT, CDR2 YYEEEE.

The CDR3 nucleotides are TGCGCCAGCAGCCAAGGCCTGGAGGGTACCGATGAGCAGTTCTTC. Its translation is CASSQGLEGTDEQFF. This sequence joins TRBV4-3 and TRBJ2-1, with a possible D match to TRBD2 (6 bases). This CDR3 comprises 15 residues. Germline-derived CDR1 and CDR2 are LGHNA and YSLEER. The V and J ends lost 1 base and 8 bases respectively, with 15 bases between them.

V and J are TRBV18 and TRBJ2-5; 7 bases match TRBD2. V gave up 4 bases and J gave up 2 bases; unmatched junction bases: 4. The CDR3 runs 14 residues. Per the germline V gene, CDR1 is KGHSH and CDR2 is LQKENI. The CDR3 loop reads CASSLTGGQETQYF. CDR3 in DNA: TGTGCCAGCTCACTGACGGGGGGTCAAGAGACCCAGTACTTC.